These 25 T cell receptor beta chains were sequenced from one sample in a study of blood T cells in healthy people across ages. The second PCR ran about 6 to 11 cycles with a sample-barcoded 5' primer and J-beta primers. TCRdb analysed the 5' RACE reads with MiXCR anew, one entry per CDR3 protein. The table records 1.5 million to 2 million distinct CDR3 sequences, approximately 39% of them present only once. Material for sequencing was blood. All receptors come from a human donor in good health.

This clonotype came up a few times. The chain is built from TRBV4-3 and TRBJ2-5; D may be TRBD1 (5 bases). The assigned J gene may be wrong: the sequence end matches TRBJ2-7 better. The V gene's germline CDR1 is LGHNA and CDR2 YSLEER. The CDR3 runs 14 residues. The CDR3 DNA reads as TGCGCCAGCAGCCAAGATCGACAGTCTTTCGAGCAGTACTTC. Residues: CASSQDRQSFEQYF.

In its sample, this clonotype was seen many times. The chain employs TRBV4-3 and TRBJ1-5; D call uncertain. This CDR3 spans 14 amino acids. Germline CDR1 and CDR2: LGHNA and YSLEER. The V end was cut by 0 bases, the J end by 7 bases, with 10 bases between. The CDR3 region has the DNA TGCGCCAGCAGCCAAGATTGGGCGGCGCAGCCCCAGCATTTT. This translates into CASSQDWAAQPQHF.

The chain combines TRBV4-3 with TRBJ1-1; possibly TRBD1 for D (5 bases). V dropped 1 base and J dropped 3 bases, with 9 bases sitting between them. Per germline, CDR1 LGHNA and CDR2 YSLEER. The CDR3 runs 14 residues. DNA for the CDR3: TGCGCCAGCAGCCAAGTGGTGACAGACACTGAAGCTTTCTTT. Its translation: CASSQVVTDTEAFF.

This clonotype was found many times. The rearrangement uses TRBV4-1 and TRBJ2-3; D assignment may be TRBD1 or TRBD2 (5 bases each). Trimming removed 1 base at V and 1 base at J, with 6 bases between. Germline CDR1 reads MGHRA; CDR2 reads YSYEKL. The CDR3 has 14 amino acids. CDR3 sequence reads: CASSQVGGTDTQYF. The CDR3 DNA follows: TGCGCCAGCAGCCAAGTGGGGGGCACAGATACGCAGTATTTT.

This clonotype was observed a single time. The chain carries TRBV12-3 or TRBV12-4 and TRBJ1-2; D is unclear. V was shortened by 7 bases and J by 13 bases, with 16 bases between the two germline ends. This CDR3 is built from 11 residues. For the CDR3, the DNA is TGTGCCAGCATTATTCCGGGGAATAGCACCTTC. Protein sequence: CASIIPGNSTF.

This chain uses TRBV7-2 with TRBJ2-4; TRBD2 agrees at 12 bases. The CDR3 length is 20 residues. Germline trimming cut 5 bases from V and 0 bases from J; bases unmatched to any gene: 14. Per germline, CDR1 SGHTA and CDR2 FQGNSA. The CDR3 region has the DNA TGTGCCAGCAGCCCGGGGACTAGCGGGCCCCGCCCTATAGCCAAAAACATTCAGTACTTC. Protein product: CASSPGTSGPRPIAKNIQYF.

This clonotype was counted a few times. A much more abundant neighbour one base away suggests this may be a read error. The rearrangement uses TRBV3-1 and TRBJ2-7; a possible D gene is TRBD2 (6 bases). The tail of the sequence fits TRBJ2-5 better, so the J call may be wrong. The CDR3 is made up of 15 amino acids. Germline V lookup: CDR1 LGHDT, CDR2 YNNKEL (reference sequence). The DNA for the CDR3 is TGTGTCAGCAGCCAAGGGAGTGGGGAGGTGGAGACCCAGTACTTC. It is translated as CVSSQGSGEVETQYF.

This sequence joins TRBV9 and TRBJ2-5, with no clear D. The CDR3 is 16 residues long. The germline V and J ends were trimmed by 0 bases and 1 base, with 13 bases remaining between them. Germline V gene data show CDR1 as SGDLS and CDR2 as YYNGEE. The CDR3 region is CASSVGSGGFQETQYF. CDR3 sequence (DNA): TGTGCCAGCAGCGTAGGGTCAGGCGGCTTCCAAGAGACCCAGTACTTC.

This clonotype came up a few times. V is TRBV20-1 and J is TRBJ1-5; D unclear. CDR3 size: 15 residues. V was shortened by 2 bases and J by 0 bases, with 11 bases between the two germline ends. Germline values: CDR1 DFQATT, CDR2 SNEGSKA (reference sequence). As DNA, the CDR3 is TGCAGTGCTAGAATCGACACGTATAGCAATCAGCCCCAGCATTTT. Translation: CSARIDTYSNQPQHF.

The chain recombines TRBV12-3 or TRBV12-4 with TRBJ2-3, with TRBD1 matching 8 bases. The CDR3 spans 16 residues. With 6 bases clipped from V and 3 bases from J, the junction kept 11 bases outside the gene matches. CDR3 region: CASRTIDRGATDTQYF. CDR3 bases: TGTGCCAGCAGGACGATCGACAGGGGCGCAACAGATACGCAGTATTTT.

This clonotype turned up a few times. This chain uses TRBV7-2 with TRBJ1-1; D is unresolved. V was pared by 7 bases and J by 5 bases, with 11 bases between. This CDR3 spans 12 amino acids. Germline V gives CDR1 SGHTA, CDR2 FQGNSA. The CDR3 nucleotides read TGTGCCAGCATAAGGGTCGGGACTGAAGCTTTCTTT. Protein sequence: CASIRVGTEAFF.

The chain carries TRBV3-1 and TRBJ1-1; tentative D call: TRBD1 (6 bases). CDR1 is LGHDT and CDR2 is YNNKEL in the germline V gene (reference sequence). This CDR3 region has 14 residues. Trimming took 4 bases from V and 11 from J, leaving 20 bases between them. CDR3 bases: TGTGCCAGCAGCCCGCGGAGGGACACCCCAGCGGCTTTCTTT. It encodes CASSPRRDTPAAFF.

The V and J genes are TRBV12-3 or TRBV12-4 and TRBJ1-2; no clear D. Trimming removed 5 bases at V and 2 bases at J, with 9 bases between. This CDR3 region has 13 residues. As DNA, the CDR3 is TGTGCCAGCAGTAACTGGGGAAACTATGGCTACACCTTC. Amino acid sequence: CASSNWGNYGYTF.

This sequence joins TRBV2 and TRBJ2-7; D gene uncertain. The germline V gene encodes CDR1 SNHLY and CDR2 FYNNEI. Trimming cost V 6 bases and J 2 bases, with 14 bases left between them. The length of the CDR3 is 14 residues. This CDR3 reads CASSWQSVTYEQYF. The CDR3 DNA follows: TGTGCCAGCAGCTGGCAGTCGGTTACCTACGAGCAGTACTTC.

This clonotype was seen a handful of times. This sequence joins TRBV10-3 and TRBJ2-2, with D possibly TRBD1 on 6 matching bases. The CDR3 is made up of 15 amino acids. Trimming cost V 10 bases and J 2 bases, with 17 bases left between them. The germline CDR1 and CDR2 sequences are ENHRY and SYGVKD. CDR3 in DNA: TGTGCCACCTCCCGGGACACCAATAACACCGGGGAGCTGTTTTTT. Its protein is CATSRDTNNTGELFF.

Comment on this clonotype: A read error is possible here, since a much larger clone lies one base away. The chain recombines TRBV7-2 with TRBJ1-2; no reliable D call. Trimming took 5 bases from V and 4 from J, leaving 17 bases between them. The CDR3 spans 15 residues. Germline V lookup: CDR1 SGHTA, CDR2 FQGNSA. The CDR3 sequence is CASSPTRQDRYGYTF. The CDR3 nucleotides read TGTGCCAGCAGCCCAACCCGGCAGGATCGCTATGGCTACACCTTC.

The chain is built from TRBV28 and TRBJ1-1; TRBD1 might be the D (6 bases). CDR1 and CDR2 from the germline V gene are MDHEN and SYDVKM. V gave up 3 bases and J gave up 2 bases, with 22 bases separating them. The CDR3 runs to 18 residues. The CDR3 region is CASSFLSDWTVTNTEAFF. The CDR3 DNA sequence: TGTGCCAGCAGTTTCCTAAGCGATTGGACAGTAACAAACACTGAAGCTTTCTTT.

The chain has TRBV4-3 and TRBJ1-2; D perhaps matches TRBD1 (6 bases). This CDR3 spans 15 amino acids. Trimming removed 0 bases from V and 4 bases from J, with 12 bases in between. In germline, CDR1 is LGHNA, CDR2 YSLEER. The CDR3 loop reads CASSQDVRGLYGYTF. In nucleotides, the CDR3 is TGCGCCAGCAGCCAAGATGTCAGGGGTCTCTATGGCTACACCTTC.

The chain links TRBV20-1 to TRBJ1-5, with 10 bases identical to TRBD1. Looked up from germline, CDR1 is DFQATT and CDR2 is SNEGSKA (reference sequence). This CDR3 contains 15 residues. With 6 bases clipped from V and 5 bases from J, the junction kept 10 bases outside the gene matches. The CDR3 here is CSARQGARRDQPQHF. CDR3 DNA: TGCAGTGCGCGACAGGGGGCGCGGAGGGATCAGCCCCAGCATTTT.

The chain uses TRBV15 and TRBJ1-2; D is possibly TRBD1 (6 bases). The CDR3 has 17 amino acids. CDR1 and CDR2 (germline): LNHNV, YYDKDF (reference sequence). V lost 0 bases to trimming and J lost 4 bases, with 18 bases between them. The CDR3 DNA reads TGTGCCACCAGCAGAGATCGAGGGGGACGGGGGGTCTATGGCTACACCTTC. Translating it yields CATSRDRGGRGVYGYTF.

This clonotype was recorded a few times. The chain uses TRBV20-1 and TRBJ2-5, with TRBD2 matching 10 bases. V shed 5 bases, J shed 11 bases, and the junction held 20 bases outside the gene matches. This CDR3 is 16 amino acids long. Germline CDR1 DFQATT, CDR2 SNEGSKA (reference sequence). The CDR3 reads CSALHLAGGPQGEQYF. CDR3 sequence (DNA): TGCAGTGCTCTCCACTTAGCGGGGGGACCCCAAGGGGAGCAGTACTTC.

With respect to this clonotype: A junction end diverges from the germline sequence, so it may reflect a read error. The chain is built from TRBV29-1 and TRBJ2-4; the D gene is possibly TRBD1 (7 bases). Germline values: CDR1 SQVTM, CDR2 ANQGSEA. The CDR3 contains 13 residues. CDR3 nucleotide sequence: TGCAGCGTTGAGGAGGGGGCCAAAAACGTTCAGTACTTC. Its translation: CSVEEGAKNVQYF. The full variable domain, rest sourced from reference TRBV29-1 and TRBJ2-4, is SAVISQKPSRDICQRGTSLTIQCQVDSQVTMMFWYRQQPGQSLTLIATANQGSEATYESGFVIDKFPISRPNLTFSTLTVSNMSPEDSSIYLCSVEEGAKNVQYFGAGTRLSVL.

On this clonotype: A much larger clonotype is one base distant, so this may be a read error. The rearrangement uses TRBV29-1 and TRBJ2-3; no reliable D call. This CDR3 region has 12 residues. The V and J ends lost 2 bases and 2 bases respectively, with 5 bases between them. Germline CDR1 reads SQVTM; CDR2 reads ANQGSEA. Here the CDR3 reads CSVEQITDTQYF. In nucleotides, the CDR3 is TGCAGCGTTGAACAGATCACAGATACGCAGTATTTT.

The chain is built from TRBV4-3 and TRBJ1-4, with D unclear. Trimming cost V 5 bases and J 6 bases, with 10 bases left between them. In germline, CDR1 is LGHNA, CDR2 YSLEER. There are 13 residues in the CDR3. As DNA, the CDR3 is TGCGCCAGCAGCTTTCGGCGGGATGAAAAACTGTTTTTT. The encoded protein is CASSFRRDEKLFF.

This chain's CDR3 is CASSPTVSLNTIYF. CDR3 DNA: TGTGCCAGCAGTCCGACAGTTAGCTTAAACACCATATATTTT. This chain connects TRBV12-3 or TRBV12-4 to TRBJ1-3; D perhaps matches TRBD1 (5 bases). This CDR3 has 14 residues. V gave up 5 bases and J gave up 6 bases, with 14 bases separating them.